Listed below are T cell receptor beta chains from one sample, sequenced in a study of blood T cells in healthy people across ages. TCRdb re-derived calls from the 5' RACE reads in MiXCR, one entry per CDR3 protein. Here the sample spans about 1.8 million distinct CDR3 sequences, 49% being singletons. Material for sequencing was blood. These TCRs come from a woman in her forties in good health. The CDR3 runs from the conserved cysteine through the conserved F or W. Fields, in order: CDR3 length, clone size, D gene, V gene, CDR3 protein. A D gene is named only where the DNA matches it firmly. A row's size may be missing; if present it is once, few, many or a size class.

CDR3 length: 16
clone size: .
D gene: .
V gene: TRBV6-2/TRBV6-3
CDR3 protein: CASSYSMGTPLYGYTF

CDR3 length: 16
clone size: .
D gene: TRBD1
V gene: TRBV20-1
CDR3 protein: CSASGPGQGATGELFF

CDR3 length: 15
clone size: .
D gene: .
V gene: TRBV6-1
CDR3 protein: CASHESWFGSYGYTF

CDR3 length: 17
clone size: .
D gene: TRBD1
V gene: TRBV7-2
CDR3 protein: CASSPGGGRAVNTEAFF

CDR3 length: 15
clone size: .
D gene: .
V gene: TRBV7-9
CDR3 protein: CASRERRLPSGTQYF

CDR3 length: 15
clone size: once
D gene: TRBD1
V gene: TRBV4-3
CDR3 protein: CASTLDRVNSYEQYF

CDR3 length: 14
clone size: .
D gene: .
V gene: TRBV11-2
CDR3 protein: CASSLDRAENIQYF

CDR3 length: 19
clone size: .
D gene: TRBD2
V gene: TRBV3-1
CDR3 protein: CASSQDEALAAPSYNEQFF

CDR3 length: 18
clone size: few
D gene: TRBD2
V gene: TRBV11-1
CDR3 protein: CASSLEFSGGSRTGELFF

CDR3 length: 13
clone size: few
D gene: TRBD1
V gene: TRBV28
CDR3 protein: CASSPRGRQGYTF

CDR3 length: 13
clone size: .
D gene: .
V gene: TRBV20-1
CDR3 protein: CSASGSSSYEQYF

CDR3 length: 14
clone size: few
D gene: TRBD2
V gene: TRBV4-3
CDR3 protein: CASSLQRGIYEQYF

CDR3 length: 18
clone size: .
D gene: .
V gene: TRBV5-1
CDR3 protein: CASSLHLSQEVAKNIQYF

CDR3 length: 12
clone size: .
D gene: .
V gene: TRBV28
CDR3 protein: CASKAVNYGYTF

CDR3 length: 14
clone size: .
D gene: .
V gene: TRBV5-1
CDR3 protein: CASKQQSSYNEQFF

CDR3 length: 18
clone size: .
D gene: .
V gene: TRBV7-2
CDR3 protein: CASSPGTSRGRRSNEQFF